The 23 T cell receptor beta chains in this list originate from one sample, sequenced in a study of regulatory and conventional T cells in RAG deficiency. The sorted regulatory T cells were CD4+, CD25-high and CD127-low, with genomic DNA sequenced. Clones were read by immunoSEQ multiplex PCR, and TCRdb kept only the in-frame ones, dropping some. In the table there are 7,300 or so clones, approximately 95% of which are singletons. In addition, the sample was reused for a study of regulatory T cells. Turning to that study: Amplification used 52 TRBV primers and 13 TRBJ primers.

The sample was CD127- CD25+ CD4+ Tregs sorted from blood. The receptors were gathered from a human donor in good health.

CDR3 amino acids: CASSPGQGVPPQHF. CDR3 nucleotide sequence: TGTGCCAGCAGCCCGGGACAGGGGGTTCCGCCCCAGCATTTT. The J gene is TRBJ1-5, the V gene TRBV11-1; 11 bases map to TRBD1. With V trimmed by 5 bases and J by 9 bases, 6 bases remained unmatched. CDR3 size: 14 residues. From germline, CDR1 is SGHAT and CDR2 FQDESV (reference sequence).

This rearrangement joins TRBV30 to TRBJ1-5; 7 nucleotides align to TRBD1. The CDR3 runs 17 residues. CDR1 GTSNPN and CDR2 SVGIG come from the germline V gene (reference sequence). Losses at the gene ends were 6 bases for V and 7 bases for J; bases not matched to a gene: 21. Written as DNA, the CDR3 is TGTGCCTGTAGACAGGGCAGGAGTCCCATTCAAGAGCAGCCCCAGCATTTT. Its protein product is CACRQGRSPIQEQPQHF. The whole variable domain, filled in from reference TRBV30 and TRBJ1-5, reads SQTIHQWPATLVQPVGSPLSLECTVEGTSNPNLYWYRQAAGRGLQLLFYSVGIGQISSEVPQNLSASRPQDRQFILSSKKLLLSDSGFYLCACRQGRSPIQEQPQHFGDGTRLSIL.

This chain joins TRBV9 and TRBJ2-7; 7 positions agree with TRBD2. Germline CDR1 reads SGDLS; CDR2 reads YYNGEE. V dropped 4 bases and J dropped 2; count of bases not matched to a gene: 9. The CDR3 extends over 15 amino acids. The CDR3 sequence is CASSPLGLAAYEQYF. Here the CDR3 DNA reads TGTGCCAGCAGCCCTTTGGGGCTAGCGGCCTACGAGCAGTACTTC.

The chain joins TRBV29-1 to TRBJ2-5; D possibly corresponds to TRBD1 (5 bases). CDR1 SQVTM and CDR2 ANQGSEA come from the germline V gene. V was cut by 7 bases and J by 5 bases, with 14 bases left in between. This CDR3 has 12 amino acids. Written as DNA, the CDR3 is TGCAGCGCTCCGACAGCCACGGAGACCCAGTACTTC. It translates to CSAPTATETQYF.

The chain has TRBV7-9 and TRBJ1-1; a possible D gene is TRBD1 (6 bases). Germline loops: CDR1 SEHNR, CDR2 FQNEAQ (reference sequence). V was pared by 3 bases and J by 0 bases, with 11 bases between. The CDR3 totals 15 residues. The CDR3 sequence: CASSFPDRLNTEAFF. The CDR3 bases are TGTGCCAGCAGCTTCCCCGACAGGTTGAACACTGAAGCTTTCTTT.

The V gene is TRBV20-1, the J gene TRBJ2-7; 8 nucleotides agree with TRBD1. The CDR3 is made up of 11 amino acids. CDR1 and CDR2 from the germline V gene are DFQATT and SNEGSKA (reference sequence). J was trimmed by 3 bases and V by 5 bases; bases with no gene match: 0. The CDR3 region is CSAGQGYEQYF. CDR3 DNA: TGCAGTGCTGGACAGGGCTACGAGCAGTACTTC.

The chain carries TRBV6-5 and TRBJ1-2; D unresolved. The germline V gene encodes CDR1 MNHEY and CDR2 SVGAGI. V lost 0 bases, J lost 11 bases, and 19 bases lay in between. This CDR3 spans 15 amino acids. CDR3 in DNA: TGTGCCAGCAGTTACTCACCTCATAGACTCCCGCTGTACACCTTC. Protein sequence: CASSYSPHRLPLYTF.

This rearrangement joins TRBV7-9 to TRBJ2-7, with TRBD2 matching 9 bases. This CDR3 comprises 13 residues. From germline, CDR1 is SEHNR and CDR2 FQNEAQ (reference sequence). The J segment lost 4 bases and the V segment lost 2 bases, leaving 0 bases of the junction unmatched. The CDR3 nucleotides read TGTGCCAGCAGCTTACTAGCGGGATACGAGCAGTACTTC. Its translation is CASSLLAGYEQYF.

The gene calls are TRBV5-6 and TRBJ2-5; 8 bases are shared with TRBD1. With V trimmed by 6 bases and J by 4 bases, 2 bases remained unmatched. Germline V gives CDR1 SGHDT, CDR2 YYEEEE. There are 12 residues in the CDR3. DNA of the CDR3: TGTGCCAGCACCAGGGGGCTAGAGACCCAGTACTTC. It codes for CASTRGLETQYF.

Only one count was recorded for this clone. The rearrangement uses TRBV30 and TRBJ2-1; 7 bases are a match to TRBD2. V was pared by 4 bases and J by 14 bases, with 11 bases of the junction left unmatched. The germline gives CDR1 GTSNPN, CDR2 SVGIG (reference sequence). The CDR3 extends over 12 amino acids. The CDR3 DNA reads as TGTGCCTGGACTGGAAGGAGCGGGGAGGAGTTCTTC. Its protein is CAWTGRSGEEFF.

CDR3 amino acids: CASSYSGQGNYGYTF. Written as DNA, the CDR3 is TGTGCCAGCAGTTACTCGGGACAGGGTAACTATGGCTACACCTTC. The chain is built from TRBV6-5 and TRBJ1-2; 9 bases fit TRBD1. The CDR3 extends over 15 amino acids. After removal of 0 bases from V and 1 base from J, the junction contained 0 bases not matched to a gene. From germline, CDR1 is MNHEY and CDR2 SVGAGI.

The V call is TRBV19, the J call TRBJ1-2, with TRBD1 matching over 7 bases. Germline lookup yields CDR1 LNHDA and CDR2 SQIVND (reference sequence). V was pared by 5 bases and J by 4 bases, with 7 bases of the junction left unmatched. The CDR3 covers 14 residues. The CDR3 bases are TGTGCCAGTAGTGCTGGACAGGCGATCTATGGCTACACCTTC. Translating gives CASSAGQAIYGYTF.

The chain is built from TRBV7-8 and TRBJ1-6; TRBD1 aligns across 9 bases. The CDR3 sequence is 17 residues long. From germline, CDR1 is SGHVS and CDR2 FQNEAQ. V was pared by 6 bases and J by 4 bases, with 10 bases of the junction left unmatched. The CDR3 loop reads CASRRGDRAIYNSPLHF. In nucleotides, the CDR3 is TGTGCCAGCAGACGGGGGGACAGGGCCATTTATAATTCACCCCTCCACTTT.

The CDR3 region is CASGGLFANSPLHF. CDR3 coding DNA: TGTGCCAGCGGGGGACTTTTTGCTAATTCACCCCTCCACTTT. The chain couples TRBV21-1 to TRBJ1-6. TRBV21-1 is a pseudogene locus. The CDR3 spans 14 residues.

The CDR3 region is CASSGGQLTSDTQYF. CDR3 nucleotides: TGTGCCAGCAGTGGCGGACAGCTAACATCTGATACGCAGTATTTT. This rearrangement joins TRBV9 to TRBJ2-3; D possibly corresponds to TRBD1 (6 bases). Germline assignment: CDR1 SGDLS and CDR2 YYNGEE. Trimming pared 5 bases from V and 6 bases from J, leaving 19 bases between. This CDR3 spans 15 amino acids. The entire variable domain, with the rest obtained from reference TRBV9 and TRBJ2-3, is as follows: DSGVTQTPKHLITATGQRVTLRCSPRSGDLSVYWYQQSLDQGLQFLIQYYNGEERAKGNILERFSAQQFPDLHSELNLSSLELGDSALYFCASSGGQLTSDTQYFGPGTRLTVL.

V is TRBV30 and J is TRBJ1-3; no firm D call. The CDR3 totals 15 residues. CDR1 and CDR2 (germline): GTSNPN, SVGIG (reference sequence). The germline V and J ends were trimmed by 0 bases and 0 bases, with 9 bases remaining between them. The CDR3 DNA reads TGTGCCTGGAGTGTACCCAGGCCCTCTGGAAACACCATATATTTT. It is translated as CAWSVPRPSGNTIYF.

CDR3 DNA: TGTGCCAGCAGCTTAGACAATACGCAGTATTTT. It codes for CASSLDNTQYF. This sequence joins TRBV7-9 and TRBJ2-3; no firm D call. Per germline, CDR1 SEHNR and CDR2 FQNEAQ (reference sequence). This CDR3 spans 11 amino acids. V was shortened by 1 base and J by 7 bases, with 3 bases between the two germline ends.

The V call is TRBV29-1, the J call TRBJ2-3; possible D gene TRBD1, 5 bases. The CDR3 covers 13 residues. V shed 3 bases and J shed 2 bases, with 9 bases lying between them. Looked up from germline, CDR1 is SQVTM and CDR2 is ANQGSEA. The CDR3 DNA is TGCAGCGTTGAGCGACAGTACACAGATACGCAGTATTTT. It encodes CSVERQYTDTQYF.

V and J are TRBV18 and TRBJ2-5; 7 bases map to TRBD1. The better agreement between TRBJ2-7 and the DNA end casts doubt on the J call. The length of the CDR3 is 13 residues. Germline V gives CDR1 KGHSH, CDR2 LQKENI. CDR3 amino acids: CASSPGQPYEQYF. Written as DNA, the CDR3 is TGTGCCAGCTCACCGGGACAGCCCTACGAGCAGTACTTC.

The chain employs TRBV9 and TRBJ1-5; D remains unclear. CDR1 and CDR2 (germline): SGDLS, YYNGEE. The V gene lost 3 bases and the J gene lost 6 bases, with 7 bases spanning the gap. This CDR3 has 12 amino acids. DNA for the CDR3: TGTGCCAGCAGCGGAGGAGGTCAGCCCCAGCATTTT. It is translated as CASSGGGQPQHF.

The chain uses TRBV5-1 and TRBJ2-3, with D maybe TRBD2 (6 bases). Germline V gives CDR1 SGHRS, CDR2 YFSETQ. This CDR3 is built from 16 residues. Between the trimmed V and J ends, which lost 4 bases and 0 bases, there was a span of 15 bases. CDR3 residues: CASSPPGLASTDTQYF. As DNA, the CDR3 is TGCGCCAGCAGCCCGCCGGGACTGGCTAGCACAGATACGCAGTATTTT.

CDR3 coding DNA: TGTGCCAGCAGCGTGCAAGACCCGGGACGGGGGATCAGGGAGCAGTACTTC. Translating gives CASSVQDPGRGIREQYF. The rearrangement joins TRBV7-8 to TRBJ2-7, with D possibly TRBD2 on 6 matching bases. Trimming removed 5 bases at V and 7 bases at J, with 27 bases between. The CDR3 spans 17 residues. Germline lookup yields CDR1 SGHVS and CDR2 FQNEAQ.

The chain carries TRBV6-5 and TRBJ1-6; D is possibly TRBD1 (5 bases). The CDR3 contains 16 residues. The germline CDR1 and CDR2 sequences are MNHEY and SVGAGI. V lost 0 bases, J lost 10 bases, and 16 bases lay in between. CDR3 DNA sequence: TGTGCCAGCAGTTACTCGATCTGGGGGGAACGGTCACCCCTCCACTTT. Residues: CASSYSIWGERSPLHF.